This TCR beta chain appears in the sequencing data of a study of T-cell memory formation after mild COVID-19. This clonotype showed up just a few times. The V segment lost 6 bases and the J segment 3 bases; nucleotides outside the gene matches: 7. CDR3 length equals 14 residues. CDR1 MNHNS and CDR2 SASEGT come from the germline V gene. TCRdb used MiXCR to reprocess the 5' RACE reads, holding one entry per CDR3 protein. The sample holds roughly 14,000 distinct CDR3 sequences, approximately 20% seen once. The V and J genes are TRBV6-1 and TRBJ1-1, with 7 bases matching TRBD1. Sequencing was carried out using PBMCs or a T cell subset sorted from them (not recorded which). This clonotype was sampled from a man younger than 35 who had mild COVID-19 (a few samples of this study predate the infection). Cell type and time point are not known. CDR3 sequence reads: CASSPRQGYTEAFF. The CDR3, as DNA: TGTGCCAGCAGCCCGCGACAGGGTTACACTGAAGCTTTCTTT.